The rows below give T cell receptor beta chains drawn from one sample of a study of blood T cell repertoires in COVID-19. Using immunoSEQ multiplex PCR, the repertoire was profiled, and TCRdb retains in-frame clones only, with some absent. The sample shows fewer than 90,000 clones, 78% of them seen only once. The sample was peripheral blood. The receptors originated from a man in his 70s with COVID-19, enrolled during active disease. Both conserved end residues are part of each CDR3. A D gene is named only where the DNA matches it firmly. Size tells how often a clone was seen (once, few, many) or the class of an expanded clone, and some rows leave it out.

J: TRBJ2-7
D: TRBD1
length: 13
V: TRBV6-5
size: NA
CDR3: CASRRTGIDEQYF
DNA: TGTGCCAGCAGGCGGACAGGGATCGACGAGCAGTACTTC

J: TRBJ2-3
D: TRBD1
length: 15
V: TRBV3-1/TRBV3-2
size: NA
CDR3: CASSRTGGSTDTQYF
DNA: TGTGCCAGCAGCCGAACAGGGGGAAGCACAGATACGCAGTATTTT

J: TRBJ2-5
D: NA
length: 12
V: TRBV3-1/TRBV3-2
size: NA
CDR3: CASSSTGETQYF
DNA: TGTGCCAGCAGCTCGACCGGGGAGACCCAGTACTTC

J: TRBJ2-7
D: NA
length: 12
V: TRBV12-3/TRBV12-4
size: NA
CDR3: CASSLWPYEQYF
DNA: TGTGCCAGCAGTTTATGGCCCTACGAGCAGTACTTC

J: TRBJ1-1
D: TRBD1
length: 13
V: TRBV2
size: NA
CDR3: CASSLRGLTEAFF
DNA: TGTGCCAGCAGCTTAAGGGGGCTCACTGAAGCTTTCTTT

J: TRBJ2-1
D: TRBD2
length: 13
V: TRBV7-8
size: NA
CDR3: CASTPESSGSQFF
DNA: TGTGCCAGCACCCCGGAATCTAGCGGGTCTCAGTTCTTC

J: TRBJ1-5
D: TRBD1
length: 14
V: TRBV6-5
size: NA
CDR3: CASSQTGSNQPQHF
DNA: TGTGCCAGCAGTCAGACAGGGTCGAATCAGCCCCAGCATTTT

J: TRBJ2-3
D: TRBD1
length: 15
V: TRBV19
size: many
CDR3: CASSTRDSSKDTQYF
DNA: TGTGCCAGTAGTACTCGGGACAGCTCAAAAGATACGCAGTATTTT

J: TRBJ1-1
D: NA
length: 15
V: TRBV28
size: NA
CDR3: CASSRRGSWLNEAFF
DNA: TGTGCCAGCAGTCGAAGGGGGAGTTGGCTTAACGAAGCTTTCTTT

J: TRBJ1-5
D: NA
length: 18
V: TRBV10-1
size: NA
CDR3: CASSELWFRGGGNQPQHF
DNA: TGCGCCAGCAGTGAGTTGTGGTTCCGGGGAGGAGGCAATCAGCCCCAGCATTTT

J: TRBJ2-7
D: NA
length: 12
V: TRBV29-1
size: many
CDR3: CSVEGSSDEQYF
DNA: TGCAGCGTTGAAGGTAGTAGCGACGAGCAGTACTTC

J: TRBJ1-1
D: NA
length: 14
V: TRBV4-3
size: once
CDR3: CASSLQAGNTEAFF
DNA: TGCGCCAGCAGTCTCCAGGCAGGCAACACTGAAGCTTTCTTT

J: TRBJ1-1
D: NA
length: 14
V: TRBV28
size: NA
CDR3: CASSAPQGGEKAFF
DNA: TGTGCCAGCAGTGCCCCCCAGGGTGGCGAGAAGGCTTTCTTT

J: TRBJ2-1
D: TRBD2
length: 15
V: TRBV6-4
size: NA
CDR3: CASSFLAGGEYEQFF
DNA: TGTGCCAGCAGTTTTTTAGCGGGAGGAGAGTATGAGCAGTTCTTC

J: TRBJ1-1
D: TRBD1
length: 14
V: TRBV10-1
size: NA
CDR3: CASSERGGITEAFF
DNA: TGCGCCAGCAGTGAGCGAGGGGGCATAACTGAAGCTTTCTTT

J: TRBJ2-1
D: NA
length: 16
V: TRBV5-4
size: many
CDR3: CASSPRTGFLYNEQFF
DNA: TGTGCCAGCAGCCCACGAACAGGGTTCCTTTACAATGAGCAGTTCTTC

J: TRBJ1-5
D: NA
length: 14
V: TRBV5-1
size: NA
CDR3: CASPLGGGNQPQHF
DNA: TGCGCCAGTCCCCTCGGGGGGGGCAATCAGCCCCAGCATTTT

J: TRBJ2-1
D: TRBD1
length: 13
V: TRBV2
size: NA
CDR3: CASTGQGPNEQFF
DNA: TGTGCCAGCACCGGACAGGGACCCAATGAGCAGTTCTTC

J: TRBJ2-7
D: TRBD2
length: 16
V: TRBV15
size: few
CDR3: CATSRGRGLAGNEQYF
DNA: TGTGCCACCAGCAGAGGCCGCGGCCTAGCGGGAAACGAGCAGTACTTC

J: TRBJ2-5
D: NA
length: 15
V: TRBV6-5
size: NA
CDR3: CASRRLGSGKETQYF
DNA: TGTGCCAGCAGACGTCTTGGATCGGGGAAAGAGACCCAGTACTTC

J: TRBJ2-1
D: TRBD1
length: 17
V: TRBV7-3
size: few
CDR3: CASSENGRDRGGDEQFF
DNA: TGTGCCAGCAGCGAAAACGGTCGGGACAGGGGTGGCGATGAGCAGTTCTTC

J: TRBJ2-7
D: TRBD2
length: 14
V: TRBV27
size: few
CDR3: CASTRYSGTYEQYF
DNA: TGTGCCAGCACGCGTTATAGCGGGACCTACGAGCAGTACTTC

J: TRBJ1-2
D: TRBD1
length: 13
V: TRBV6-5
size: few
CDR3: CASSRDRGIGYTF
DNA: TGTGCCAGCAGCCGAGACAGGGGGATTGGCTACACCTTC

J: TRBJ1-2
D: TRBD1
length: 14
V: TRBV6-5
size: NA
CDR3: CASSLTTGVDGYTF
DNA: TGTGCCAGCAGCCTCACGACAGGGGTAGATGGCTACACCTTC

J: TRBJ2-3
D: TRBD2
length: 19
V: TRBV9
size: NA
CDR3: CASSVVGGTSGGAADTQYF
DNA: TGTGCCAGCAGCGTAGTGGGTGGGACTAGCGGGGGGGCAGCAGATACGCAGTATTTT

J: TRBJ1-5
D: NA
length: 15
V: TRBV19
size: once
CDR3: CASSIEKGGNQPQHF
DNA: TGTGCCAGTAGTATAGAGAAGGGGGGCAATCAGCCCCAGCATTTT

J: TRBJ1-3
D: NA
length: 13
V: TRBV19
size: NA
CDR3: CASSIISGNTIYF
DNA: TGTGCCAGTAGTATCATCTCTGGAAACACCATATATTTT

J: TRBJ2-1
D: NA
length: 14
V: TRBV28
size: NA
CDR3: CASSTLTGTDEQFF
DNA: TGTGCCAGCAGTACCCTTACCGGGACTGATGAGCAGTTCTTC

J: TRBJ2-5
D: NA
length: 16
V: TRBV19
size: NA
CDR3: CASSGLGGTSEETQYF
DNA: TGTGCCAGTAGTGGTCTGGGTGGGACAAGCGAAGAGACCCAGTACTTC

J: TRBJ2-5
D: NA
length: 15
V: TRBV7-2
size: NA
CDR3: CASSQTNTGLETQYF
DNA: TGTGCCAGCAGCCAAACCAATACAGGGTTAGAGACCCAGTACTTC

J: TRBJ1-4
D: TRBD1
length: 14
V: TRBV7-2
size: NA
CDR3: CASSSTGVREKLFF
DNA: TGTGCCAGCAGCTCAACAGGGGTTCGGGAAAAACTGTTTTTT

J: TRBJ2-7
D: TRBD1
length: 16
V: TRBV6-5
size: NA
CDR3: CASSYSGDRVIYEQYF
DNA: TGTGCCAGCAGTTACTCGGGGGACAGGGTCATCTACGAGCAGTACTTC

J: TRBJ2-2
D: TRBD2
length: 17
V: TRBV9
size: NA
CDR3: CASSVSGAGARVGELFF
DNA: TGTGCCAGCAGCGTTTCGGGAGCGGGGGCGCGTGTCGGGGAGCTGTTTTTT

J: TRBJ2-7
D: NA
length: 11
V: TRBV19
size: few
CDR3: CASRYDSEQYF
DNA: TGTGCCAGCCGCTACGATTCGGAGCAGTACTTC

J: TRBJ1-2
D: NA
length: 14
V: TRBV10-2
size: NA
CDR3: CASKDRGRNYGYTF
DNA: TGCGCCAGCAAGGACAGAGGTCGTAACTATGGCTACACCTTC

J: TRBJ2-5
D: NA
length: 14
V: TRBV28
size: medium-sized
CDR3: CASSLDPSEETQYF
DNA: TGTGCCAGCAGTTTAGACCCTAGCGAGGAGACCCAGTACTTC

J: TRBJ2-3
D: NA
length: 14
V: TRBV7-2
size: NA
CDR3: CASSLVSSTDTQYF
DNA: TGTGCCAGCAGCTTAGTCTCCTCCACAGATACGCAGTATTTT

J: TRBJ2-1
D: TRBD2
length: 15
V: TRBV19
size: NA
CDR3: CASSMGLAGEEEQFF
DNA: TGTGCCAGTAGTATGGGGCTAGCGGGAGAGGAGGAGCAGTTCTTC

J: TRBJ1-2
D: TRBD1
length: 15
V: TRBV19
size: few
CDR3: CASSTTGVRGYGYTF
DNA: TGTGCCAGTAGTACCACAGGGGTACGCGGCTATGGCTACACCTTC

J: TRBJ2-7
D: TRBD1
length: 15
V: TRBV6-5
size: few
CDR3: CASSYSTGQGYEQYF
DNA: TGTGCCAGCAGTTACTCGACTGGACAGGGTTACGAGCAGTACTTC

J: TRBJ1-5
D: NA
length: 16
V: TRBV7-2
size: NA
CDR3: CASSLDGVRLNQPQHF
DNA: TGTGCCAGCAGCCTAGACGGGGTCCGCCTGAATCAGCCCCAGCATTTT

J: TRBJ2-5
D: NA
length: 15
V: TRBV5-4
size: NA
CDR3: CASSLTLASQETQYF
DNA: TGTGCCAGCAGTTTAACCCTAGCGTCCCAAGAGACCCAGTACTTC